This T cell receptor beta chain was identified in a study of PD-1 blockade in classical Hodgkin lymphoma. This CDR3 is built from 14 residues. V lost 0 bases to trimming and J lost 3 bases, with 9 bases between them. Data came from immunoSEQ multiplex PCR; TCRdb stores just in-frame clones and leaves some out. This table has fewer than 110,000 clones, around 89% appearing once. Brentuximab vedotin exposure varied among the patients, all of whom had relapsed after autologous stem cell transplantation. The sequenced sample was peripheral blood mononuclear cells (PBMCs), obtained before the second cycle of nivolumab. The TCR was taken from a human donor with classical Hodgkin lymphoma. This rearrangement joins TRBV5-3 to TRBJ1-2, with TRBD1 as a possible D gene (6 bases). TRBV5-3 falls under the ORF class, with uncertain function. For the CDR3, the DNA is TGTGCCAGAAGCTTGGCGAGGGGGGACTATGGCTACACCTTC. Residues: CARSLARGDYGYTF.